The source of this T cell receptor (beta chain) is a study of T cell responses to AZD1222 COVID-19 vaccine. On the study more broadly: Second-dose intervals of approximately 4 or approximately 12 weeks were pooled. Study-level points and caveats: None of the repertoires were sampled until the peak T cell response had passed.

In its sample, this clone was seen once. The target antigen is unknown. Trimming left V 2 bases short and J 4 bases short, with 14 bases between. The CDR3 is 16 amino acids. The germline CDR1 and CDR2 sequences are MNHNS and SASEGT. Using immunoSEQ multiplex PCR, the repertoire was profiled, and TCRdb retains in-frame clones only, with some absent. The top ten hold 1% to 1.5% of the sample, which has fewer than 250,000 clones, approximately 92% seen once. The chain recombines TRBV6-1 with TRBJ1-4; no clear D. This sample comprised peripheral blood, obtained on day 0 of AZD1222 vaccination. The sequence was collected from an adult in good health. The CDR3 DNA reads TGTGCCAGCAGTGAAATCGGAGGCAGTATTAATGAAAAACTGTTTTTT. It translates to CASSEIGGSINEKLFF.